Listed below are T cell receptor beta chains from one sample, sequenced in a study of Ad26.COV2.S vaccination and SARS-CoV-2 variants. Some clones are missing from TCRdb's copy, which holds only in-frame ones; the method was immunoSEQ multiplex PCR. The sample records about 350,000 clones, 80% to 90% being singletons. The starting material was peripheral blood, obtained in a trial of Ad26.COV2.S vaccine versus placebo. The receptors were sampled from a person aged 18-65 years who received the Ad26.COV2.S COVID-19 vaccine or a placebo. Each CDR3 is given with its conserved first and last residue. A D gene is named only where the DNA matches it firmly. Size is omitted from some rows. Given values are once, few, many or a class for expanded clones.

size	J	V	D	CDR3	DNA
NA	TRBJ1-1	TRBV3-1/TRBV3-2	NA	CASSRGTSNTEAFF	TGTGCCAGCAGCCGGGGGACCTCGAACACTGAAGCTTTCTTT
NA	TRBJ2-5	TRBV5-4	NA	CASSLTTEETQYF	TGTGCCAGCAGCTTAACGACCGAAGAGACCCAGTACTTC
NA	TRBJ2-7	TRBV28	NA	CASSLAGDVYGSEQYF	TGTGCCAGCAGTTTGGCAGGGGATGTATACGGGTCCGAGCAGTACTTC
once	TRBJ2-1	TRBV6-5	NA	CAIRRGTYNEQFF	TGTGCCATCAGACGGGGAACCTACAATGAGCAGTTCTTC
NA	TRBJ1-3	TRBV11-2	TRBD1	CASSFTGGGGNTIYF	TGTGCCAGCAGCTTCACAGGGGGCGGTGGAAACACCATATATTTT
NA	TRBJ1-1	TRBV28	NA	CASSFRTFSGTEAFF	TGTGCCAGCAGTTTCCGGACCTTCTCAGGCACTGAAGCTTTCTTT
NA	TRBJ1-2	TRBV5-4	TRBD1	CASSIPGQPIMRSGYTF	TGTGCCAGCAGCATCCCGGGACAGCCAATTATGAGGTCTGGCTACACCTTC
NA	TRBJ2-5	TRBV5-6	NA	CASSLVPAGLGETQYF	TGTGCCAGCAGCTTGGTGCCTGCGGGGTTGGGAGAGACCCAGTACTTC
once	TRBJ2-7	TRBV9	NA	CASSVEGQGPHEQYF	TGTGCCAGCAGCGTAGAGGGGCAGGGTCCCCACGAGCAGTACTTC
NA	TRBJ2-1	TRBV10-3	NA	CAISETGYNEQFF	TGTGCCATCAGTGAGACAGGATATAATGAGCAGTTCTTC
NA	TRBJ2-7	TRBV3-1/TRBV3-2	NA	CASSQQADSWAPGDREQYF	TGTGCCAGCAGCCAACAGGCTGATTCTTGGGCTCCCGGGGATCGCGAGCAGTACTTC
NA	TRBJ1-1	TRBV6-5	NA	CASSRTVNTEAFF	TGTGCCAGCAGCCGGACAGTGAACACTGAAGCTTTCTTT
NA	TRBJ2-1	TRBV5-1	TRBD2	CASSLAGGTYNEQFF	TGCGCCAGCAGCTTGGCGGGAGGAACTTACAATGAGCAGTTCTTC
NA	TRBJ1-3	TRBV18	NA	CASSPLAFSGNTIYF	TGTGCCAGCTCACCACTGGCCTTCTCTGGAAACACCATATATTTT
NA	TRBJ2-7	TRBV7-2	TRBD1	CASSRTGYEQYF	TGTGCCAGCAGCCGGACAGGCTACGAGCAGTACTTC
NA	TRBJ1-4	TRBV5-4	TRBD1	CASSEGTDNEKLFF	TGTGCCAGCAGCGAGGGGACAGATAATGAAAAACTGTTTTTT
NA	TRBJ2-4	TRBV27	TRBD2	CASSPGAGGGKNIQYF	TGTGCCAGCAGTCCAGGGGCGGGGGGTGGTAAAAACATTCAGTACTTC
NA	TRBJ2-3	TRBV9	NA	CASSSATTDTQYF	TGTGCCAGCAGCTCTGCTACCACAGATACGCAGTATTTT
NA	TRBJ1-1	TRBV21-1	NA	CASSKASGQGDLEAFF	TGTGCCAGCAGCAAAGCGTCAGGACAAGGGGACCTTGAAGCTTTCTTT
NA	TRBJ1-1	TRBV29-1	NA	CSVNVGRSNTEAFF	TGCAGCGTCAATGTTGGGCGGTCGAACACTGAAGCTTTCTTT
NA	TRBJ2-2	TRBV27	TRBD2	CASSARRTSGNTGELFF	TGTGCCAGCAGTGCCCGCCGGACTAGCGGAAACACCGGGGAGCTGTTTTTT
NA	TRBJ2-7	TRBV29-1	TRBD1	CSVELGQGFSYEQYF	TGCAGCGTTGAGCTGGGACAGGGCTTCTCCTACGAGCAGTACTTC
NA	TRBJ1-1	TRBV13	NA	CASSLGGHTEAFF	TGTGCCAGCAGCTTAGGGGGTCACACTGAAGCTTTCTTT
NA	TRBJ1-2	TRBV7-9	TRBD1	CASSDGTGIRYGYTF	TGTGCCAGCAGCGACGGGACAGGGATACGCTATGGCTACACCTTC
NA	TRBJ1-1	TRBV19	NA	CASQGYDTEAFF	TGTGCCAGTCAGGGATACGACACTGAAGCTTTCTTT
NA	TRBJ1-2	TRBV4-1	NA	CASSQAPGVNYGYTF	TGCGCCAGCAGCCAAGCTCCAGGGGTGAACTATGGCTACACCTTC
NA	TRBJ1-1	TRBV2	NA	CASSEGEGRGATEAFF	TGTGCCAGCAGTGAAGGGGAGGGTAGGGGGGCTACTGAAGCTTTCTTT
NA	TRBJ2-3	TRBV5-1	NA	CASSFGVTDTQYF	TGCGCCAGCAGCTTCGGGGTTACAGATACGCAGTATTTT
NA	TRBJ2-1	TRBV7-9	TRBD2	CASSLAASGRRDEQFF	TGTGCCAGCAGCTTAGCGGCTAGCGGGAGGCGCGATGAGCAGTTCTTC
NA	TRBJ2-2	TRBV5-4	TRBD1	CASSPGQGAVTGELFF	TGTGCCAGCAGCCCAGGACAGGGGGCGGTCACCGGGGAGCTGTTTTTT
NA	TRBJ2-3	TRBV2	NA	CASSQTPDTQYF	TGTGCCAGCAGCCAAACACCAGATACGCAGTATTTT
NA	TRBJ1-5	TRBV7-8	TRBD1	CASSSRQGLSNQPQHF	TGTGCCAGCAGCTCAAGACAGGGGTTGAGCAATCAGCCCCAGCATTTT
NA	TRBJ2-1	TRBV7-9	TRBD2	CASSETQPGLAGGEQFF	TGTGCCAGCAGCGAAACACAACCGGGACTAGCGGGTGGTGAGCAGTTCTTC
few	TRBJ2-7	TRBV30	NA	CAWRNRRSYEQYF	TGTGCCTGGAGAAACAGGCGGTCCTACGAGCAGTACTTC
NA	TRBJ1-4	TRBV18	NA	CASSPLREGEKLFF	TGTGCCAGCTCACCGCTCAGGGAGGGAGAAAAACTGTTTTTT
NA	TRBJ1-2	TRBV7-9	NA	CASSFYQDNYGYTF	TGTGCCAGCAGCTTCTATCAGGATAACTATGGCTACACCTTC
few	TRBJ2-4	TRBV7-9	TRBD1	CASSLGQGPSSDGNIQYF	TGTGCCAGCAGCTTAGGACAGGGTCCCTCAAGTGACGGAAACATTCAGTACTTC
NA	TRBJ2-5	TRBV15	TRBD1	CATSRYRGQETQYF	TGTGCCACCAGCAGGTACAGGGGGCAAGAGACCCAGTACTTC
few	TRBJ1-1	TRBV20-1	NA	CSAGGVTEAFF	TGCAGTGCTGGCGGGGTCACTGAAGCTTTCTTT
NA	TRBJ2-1	TRBV7-2	TRBD2	CASSLAGLDLNEQFF	TGTGCCAGCAGCTTAGCGGGACTAGATCTCAATGAGCAGTTCTTC
NA	TRBJ1-2	TRBV27	NA	CASSKDRDYGYTF	TGTGCCAGCAGTAAAGACAGAGACTATGGCTACACCTTC
NA	TRBJ1-1	TRBV7-9	NA	CASSLGGQGRTEAFF	TGTGCCAGCAGCTTAGGCGGGCAGGGGAGGACTGAAGCTTTCTTT
once	TRBJ1-4	TRBV28	TRBD1	CASSEGQGFNEKLFF	TGTGCCAGCAGTGAAGGACAGGGTTTTAATGAAAAACTGTTTTTT
NA	TRBJ1-1	TRBV9	NA	CASSVVSGGEVGTEAFF	TGTGCCAGCAGCGTAGTCTCGGGGGGAGAGGTCGGCACTGAAGCTTTCTTT
NA	TRBJ2-5	TRBV7-3	NA	CASSSLGSLETQYF	TGTGCCAGCAGCTCACTCGGCTCACTAGAGACCCAGTACTTC